This T cell receptor (beta chain) was sequenced during a study of tumor-infiltrating lymphocytes in primary liver carcinoma. As for the study in general: Surgical resection served as treatment for the primary liver carcinoma of these patients. Participating patients were men and women between 30 and 69 years old.

Remarks on this clonotype: Its target is not known.

Study findings and constraints: The bulk unsorted samples meant that CD4+ and CD8+ repertoires went uncompared.

Synthesis of TCR beta cDNA was carried out from around 500 ng total RNA with a constant-region primer. Three nested multiplex PCR rounds, a slightly modified ARM-PCR method, built the TCR beta libraries. TRBV1-TRBV30 forward primers paired with a C-beta reverse primer drove the first two PCR rounds, around 9 cycles each. One entry per CDR3 protein, called by TCRdb with MiXCR from the multiplex PCR reads. The sample holds 300,000 to 400,000 distinct CDR3 sequences, roughly 60% seen once. Unmatched junction bases numbered 8, after V lost 7 bases and J lost 3 bases. The CDR3 extends over 15 amino acids. Germline lookup yields CDR1 SGHVS and CDR2 FQNEAQ. They got blood RNA out of unsorted whole blood and also pulled out germline DNA. Chronic HBV infection affected patients, none of whom had received treatment.

This sequence originates from a man in his forties or fifties with primary liver carcinoma and hepatitis B virus infection. Sequencing was carried out using peripheral blood. The chain is built from TRBV7-8 and TRBJ2-7; TRBD2 agrees at 11 bases. CDR3 sequence (DNA): TGTGCCAGCACCTTCTTACTAGCGGGGGACTACGAGCAGTACTTC. This encodes CASTFLLAGDYEQYF.